The 18 T cell receptor beta chains below all came from one sample that was sequenced in a study of blood T cell repertoires in COVID-19. The protocol was immunoSEQ multiplex PCR, while the TCRdb copy is restricted to in-frame clones and leaves out a portion. This sample has around 300,000 clones, with about 90% found just once. Sequenced sample: PBMCs or T cells enriched from blood (not recorded which). The receptors here all came from a woman aged 25 to 39 who had recovered from COVID-19.

J is TRBJ1-5 and V is TRBV4-1; D is possibly TRBD1 (6 bases). Germline values: CDR1 MGHRA, CDR2 YSYEKL. The CDR3 loop spans 15 amino acids. Trimming took 3 bases from V and 4 from J, leaving 13 bases between them. The CDR3 region has the DNA TGCGCCAGCAGCCAGTCCGGGACAATTAATCAGCCCCAGCATTTT. Its protein product is CASSQSGTINQPQHF.

The chain has TRBV12-5 and TRBJ2-1, with D perhaps matching TRBD2 (6 bases). Germline loops: CDR1 LGHNT, CDR2 FRNRAP. The CDR3 loop spans 15 amino acids. V was pared by 5 bases and J by 4 bases, with 15 bases between. The CDR3 nucleotides read TGTGCTAGTGGTCCCGGCAGTAGCGGATACAATGAGCAGTTCTTC. The encoded protein is CASGPGSSGYNEQFF. The full variable domain, its missing parts supplied by reference TRBV12-5 and TRBJ2-1, is DARVTQTPRHKVTEMGQEVTMRCQPILGHNTVFWYRQTMMQGLELLAYFRNRAPLDDSGMPKDRFSAEMPDATLATLKIQPSEPRDSAVYFCASGPGSSGYNEQFFGPGTRLTVL.

This chain links TRBV12-3 or TRBV12-4 with TRBJ2-7; no clear D gene. This CDR3 is 13 amino acids long. With 2 bases removed from V and 1 base from J, the gap between germline ends came to 6 bases. The DNA of the CDR3 is TGTGCCAGCAGTTTATACGGGTCCTACGAGCAGTACTTC. Amino acid sequence: CASSLYGSYEQYF.

This chain connects TRBV28 to TRBJ1-5; D gene unclear. Per germline, CDR1 MDHEN and CDR2 SYDVKM. The CDR3 runs to 13 residues. The V end lost 7 bases, the J end lost 5 bases, and 12 bases lay between the germline ends. CDR3 in DNA: TGTGCCAGCACCCCGGGTTGGGATCAGCCCCAGCATTTT. Residues: CASTPGWDQPQHF.

Details on this clone: At the DNA level, this CDR3 is encoded by other sequences in the same sample as well. V usage is TRBV11-3 and J usage is TRBJ1-1; no reliable D call. Germline assignment: CDR1 SGHNT and CDR2 YENEEA. Trimming cost V 5 bases and J 0 bases, with 7 bases left between them. There are 13 residues in the CDR3. The CDR3 loop is CASSRGVNTEAFF. The CDR3 coding sequence is TGTGCCAGCAGCCGCGGGGTGAACACTGAAGCTTTCTTT.

V and J are TRBV18 and TRBJ2-7, with a tentative D call TRBD1 (5 bases). The CDR3 runs 14 residues. Germline V gene data show CDR1 as KGHSH and CDR2 as LQKENI. V was trimmed by 2 bases and J by 7 bases, leaving 15 bases between them. In nucleotides, the CDR3 is TGTGCCAGCTCACCAGATTCTGGGGCGCGTGAGCAGTACTTC. Translated, it gives CASSPDSGAREQYF.

This clone was seen only once. The chain carries TRBV6-6 and TRBJ1-2; tentatively, D is TRBD1 (6 bases). The CDR3 runs 14 residues. From germline, CDR1 is MNHNY and CDR2 SVGAGI (reference sequence). V lost 7 bases, J lost 8 bases, and 20 bases lay in between. The chain's CDR3 is CASKPRGGWEGYTF. CDR3 nucleotide sequence: TGTGCCAGCAAACCACGAGGGGGTTGGGAGGGCTACACCTTC.

V gene TRBV7-2 combines with J gene TRBJ1-1; TRBD1 is a possible D gene (6 bases). Per germline, CDR1 SGHTA and CDR2 FQGNSA. V was shortened by 1 base and J by 4 bases, with 13 bases between the two germline ends. The CDR3 runs to 15 residues. CDR3 in DNA: TGTGCCAGCAGCTTAGAGGGCAGGGGTGTCACTGAAGCTTTCTTT. Protein sequence: CASSLEGRGVTEAFF.

The rearrangement links TRBV5-6 to TRBJ2-2; D possibly corresponds to TRBD2 (5 bases). Trimming removed 4 bases from V and 6 bases from J, with 10 bases in between. The CDR3 extends over 13 amino acids. Germline V gene data show CDR1 as SGHDT and CDR2 as YYEEEE. The CDR3, as DNA: TGTGCCAGCAGCCCCGGGGAAGCCGGGGAGCTGTTTTTT. It specifies CASSPGEAGELFF.

This chain joins TRBV9 and TRBJ1-3, with 7 positions matching TRBD1. Germline CDR1 is SGDLS and CDR2 is YYNGEE. Unmatched junction bases numbered 14, after V lost 0 bases and J lost 5 bases. This CDR3 is built from 18 residues. The CDR3 spells CASSVGAWDSLTRNTIYF. CDR3 sequence (DNA): TGTGCCAGCAGCGTAGGAGCCTGGGACAGCCTCACGCGAAACACCATATATTTT.

The gene calls are TRBV12-3 or TRBV12-4 and TRBJ1-1; D is unclear. The CDR3 extends over 12 amino acids. V lost 5 bases to trimming and J lost 8 bases, with 12 bases between them. The CDR3 loop reads CASSRLRREAFF. For the CDR3, the DNA is TGTGCCAGCAGTCGTTTGAGAAGAGAAGCTTTCTTT.

The chain employs TRBV3-1 (or the pseudogene TRBV3-2) and TRBJ2-7; no clear D gene. This CDR3 is 13 amino acids long. The germline V gene encodes CDR1 LGHDT and CDR2 YNNKEL (reference sequence). V was trimmed by 7 bases and J by 1 base, leaving 11 bases between them. Written as DNA, the CDR3 is TGTGCCAGCACAGATCAAATATCCTACGAGCAGTACTTC. Amino acids: CASTDQISYEQYF.

The genes are TRBV19 and TRBJ1-2, with D unresolved. Germline assignment: CDR1 LNHDA and CDR2 SQIVND (reference sequence). The V and J ends lost 3 bases and 8 bases respectively, with 22 bases between them. This CDR3 region has 16 residues. The CDR3 sequence: CASSISGSGNLGGYTF. CDR3 DNA sequence: TGTGCCAGTAGTATCTCGGGCAGCGGAAACTTGGGAGGCTACACCTTC.

The rearrangement links TRBV28 to TRBJ2-5; D is ambiguous. Per germline, CDR1 MDHEN and CDR2 SYDVKM. The CDR3 runs 12 residues. The V and J ends lost 1 base and 5 bases respectively, with 5 bases between them. The CDR3 is CASSLYRETQYF. The CDR3 DNA follows: TGTGCCAGCAGTTTATATCGGGAGACCCAGTACTTC.

This chain uses TRBV7-9 with TRBJ2-3, with D hard to call. The CDR3 totals 14 residues. CDR1 and CDR2 (germline): SEHNR, FQNEAQ (reference sequence). Trimming took 1 base from V and 6 from J, leaving 11 bases between them. In DNA, the CDR3 is TGTGCCAGCAGCTTAGGGAGCATAGTGGATACGCAGTATTTT. Encoded protein: CASSLGSIVDTQYF.

The chain couples TRBV9 to TRBJ1-6; D might be TRBD1 (6 bases). The CDR3 runs to 14 residues. Germline values: CDR1 SGDLS, CDR2 YYNGEE. V was cut by 4 bases and J by 10 bases, with 15 bases left in between. The CDR3 sequence is CASSLTQGRSPLHF. The CDR3 DNA reads as TGTGCCAGCAGCCTGACACAGGGCAGATCACCCCTCCACTTT.

The rearrangement links TRBV7-9 to TRBJ2-5, with D uncertain. The CDR3 totals 15 residues. Trimming pared 2 bases from V and 9 bases from J, leaving 19 bases between. Germline CDR1 SEHNR, CDR2 FQNEAQ (reference sequence). This CDR3 is CASSLSDLGEVAQYF. The CDR3 nucleotides read TGTGCCAGCAGCTTAAGTGATCTTGGAGAGGTGGCCCAGTACTTC.

The genes are TRBV19 and TRBJ1-2, with no clear D. Deletions cut 10 bases from V and 8 bases from J, with 26 bases between. The germline gives CDR1 LNHDA, CDR2 SQIVND (reference sequence). The CDR3 has 15 amino acids. The CDR3, as DNA: TGTGCCACCTTCGAGGCCGACTGGCCAAACTGGGGCTACACCTTC. Translation gives CATFEADWPNWGYTF.